Shown below are 9 T cell receptor beta chains from a single sample sequenced in a study of molecular identifiers for immune sequencing clone quantification. TCRdb re-called the PCR reads with MiXCR, one entry per CDR3 protein. The sample contains fewer than 9,000 distinct CDR3 sequences, 30% to 40% of which appear only once. Specimen: naive CD8+ T cells from blood, with Jurkat cell RNA spiked in. Subset indicated: FACS-sorted CD8+CD4-CCR7+CD45RA+ naive T cells. The receptors were gathered from a human donor in good health. Some libraries in this study had Jurkat cell RNA spiked in.

This clonotype has more than one count but fewer than ten. V and J are TRBV19 and TRBJ2-7, with 9 bases aligning to TRBD1. J lost 3 bases, V lost 5 bases, and 17 bases had no gene match. The CDR3 totals 18 residues. CDR1 is LNHDA and CDR2 is SQIVND in the germline V gene (reference sequence). The CDR3 spells CASSWSATGGRKGYEQYF. The CDR3 DNA reads as TGTGCCAGTAGTTGGTCCGCGACAGGGGGGCGCAAGGGCTACGAGCAGTACTTC.

A few counts support this clonotype. This chain joins TRBV12-3 or TRBV12-4 and TRBJ1-4; TRBD1 matches 8 bases. V was pared by 1 base and J by 7 bases, with 8 bases of the junction left unmatched. The length of the CDR3 is 16 residues. This CDR3 is CASSLVWTGSSEKLFF. CDR3 nucleotide sequence: TGTGCCAGCAGTTTAGTCTGGACAGGGAGTAGTGAAAAACTGTTTTTT.

Concerning this clonotype itself: In this CDR3 the conserved last residue, phenylalanine or tryptophan, is missing, so a read error is likely. The chain employs TRBV27 and TRBJ2-6; D possibly corresponds to TRBD1 (6 bases). Per the germline V gene, CDR1 is MNHEY and CDR2 is SMNVEV (reference sequence). The CDR3 is made up of 16 amino acids. The V gene lost 2 bases and the J gene lost 2 bases, with 10 bases spanning the gap. CDR3 region: CASSLRTATGANVLTI. The DNA for the CDR3 is TGTGCCAGCAGTTTACGGACAGCCACTGGGGCCAACGTCCTGACTATC.

This clonotype has only a few counts. The rearrangement joins TRBV6-2 or TRBV6-3 to TRBJ2-7; the D gene is possibly TRBD2 (6 bases). The CDR3 loop spans 16 amino acids. V was shortened by 6 bases and J by 0 bases, with 18 bases between the two germline ends. Germline CDR1 and CDR2: MNHEY and SVGEGT. CDR3 in DNA: TGTGCCAGCAGCCCCGCTCTGGCGGGGAGCTCCTACGAGCAGTACTTC. Amino acids: CASSPALAGSSYEQYF.

Notes on this clonotype: The junction departs from germline at one end; a sequencing error may be responsible. The rearrangement uses TRBV6-5 and TRBJ1-1; 11 nucleotides agree with TRBD1. This CDR3 has 13 residues. Germline V gene lookup returns CDR1 MNHEY and CDR2 SVGAGI. The CDR3 spells CATKDRGLTGAFF. CDR3 nucleotide sequence: TGTGCCACCAAGGACAGGGGGCTCACTGGAGCTTTCTTT.

The chain carries TRBV18 and TRBJ2-7, with D possibly called TRBD1 or TRBD2 (5 bases each). The CDR3 is 14 amino acids. The germline CDR1 and CDR2 sequences are KGHSH and LQKENI. V was trimmed by 4 bases and J by 2 bases, leaving 12 bases between them. CDR3 residues: CASSLTPGPYEQYF. CDR3 nucleotides: TGTGCCAGCTCACTAACCCCGGGACCCTACGAGCAGTACTTC.

The chain has TRBV27 and TRBJ2-7; 7 nucleotides align to TRBD1. The CDR3 consists of 13 residues. The V and J ends lost 5 bases and 2 bases, in that order; junction bases with no gene match: 3. The germline V gene has CDR1 MNHEY and CDR2 SMNVEV (reference sequence). The CDR3 is CASSHRGTYEQYF. CDR3 DNA sequence: TGTGCCAGCAGTCACAGGGGTACCTACGAGCAGTACTTC.

CDR3 protein: CASSPRGRMITEAFF. CDR3 nucleotide sequence: TGTGCCAGCTCACCGCGGGGACGGATGATCACTGAAGCTTTCTTT. This chain joins TRBV18 and TRBJ1-1, with D possibly matching TRBD1 (5 bases). Trimming took 3 bases from V and 4 from J, leaving 15 bases between them. The CDR3 has 15 amino acids. CDR1 is KGHSH and CDR2 is LQKENI in the germline V gene.

This sequence joins TRBV4-3 and TRBJ2-5; 7 nucleotides match TRBD2. Germline V gene sequence: CDR1 LGHNA, CDR2 YSLEER. The V segment lost 1 base and the J segment 4 bases; nucleotides outside the gene matches: 12. The CDR3 spans 17 residues. In nucleotides, the CDR3 is TGCGCCAGCAGCCAAGGGGTTTCTGGTGGACTAGTAGAGACCCAGTACTTC. It encodes CASSQGVSGGLVETQYF.